The rows below give T cell receptor beta chains drawn from one sample of a study of blood T cell repertoires in COVID-19. Data came from immunoSEQ multiplex PCR; TCRdb stores just in-frame clones and leaves some out. The top ten clones hold around a fifth of a sample with under 50,000 clones, 65% to 85% of them seen once. The sequenced material came from peripheral blood. Receptors were obtained from a human donor with active or convalescent COVID-19. The donor label of this sample is uncertain. The CDR3 runs from the conserved cysteine through the conserved F or W. The D gene is left open where the match is weak. Some rows have no size entry. The others give once, few or many, or a class for an expanded clone.

j_call v_call d_call clone_size cdr3_nt cdr3_aa
TRBJ1-2 TRBV5-1 NA NA TGCGCCAGCAGCACACAGGGTGGTGGCTACACCTTC CASSTQGGGYTF
TRBJ2-3 TRBV2 NA NA TGTGCCAGCATTTTCGGGGGCACAGATACGCAGTATTTT CASIFGGTDTQYF
TRBJ1-6 TRBV9 TRBD1 NA TGTGCCAGCAGCGGACAGGGGAACTATAATTCACCCCTCCACTTT CASSGQGNYNSPLHF
TRBJ2-6 TRBV5-1 TRBD2 NA TGCGCCAGCAGCTTTAGCGGGAGTTTCTCTGGGGCCAACGTCCTGACTTTC CASSFSGSFSGANVLTF
TRBJ2-7 TRBV18 TRBD1 NA TGTGCCAGCTCACCATCACAGGGGGTGGGCGAGCAGTACTTC CASSPSQGVGEQYF
TRBJ2-5 TRBV19 TRBD2 once TGTGCCAGCCGGACTAGCGGACAAGAGACCCAGTACTTC CASRTSGQETQYF
TRBJ1-2 TRBV27 NA NA TGTGCCAGCAGTTTAAATAAGGGAGAGGGAAGGAACTATGGCTACACCTTC CASSLNKGEGRNYGYTF
TRBJ2-7 TRBV5-1 TRBD1 few TGCGCCAGCAGCTTGGAACAGGGGGCCTACTACGAGCAGTACTTC CASSLEQGAYYEQYF
TRBJ1-4 TRBV30 NA NA TGTGCCTGGCGTAGTCGGGGACTGGGTAATGAAAAACTGTTTTTT CAWRSRGLGNEKLFF
TRBJ1-3 TRBV9 TRBD1 once TGTGCCAGCAGCGTTGGGACAGGGTCAGGAAACACCATATATTTT CASSVGTGSGNTIYF
TRBJ2-5 TRBV30 TRBD2 NA TGTGCCTGGAGATCTCCGGGACTAGGGGCAGAGACCCAGTACTTC CAWRSPGLGAETQYF
TRBJ2-7 TRBV7-9 TRBD1 NA TGTGCCAGCAGCTTAGCCGAAGGGGGCTGGGAGCAGTACTTC CASSLAEGGWEQYF
TRBJ1-4 TRBV7-9 NA many TGTGCCAGCACCCCACAGGGCCTCGCAACTAATGAAAAACTGTTTTTT CASTPQGLATNEKLFF
TRBJ2-7 TRBV3-1/TRBV3-2 NA NA TGTGCCAGCAGCCTGGGCCCTCAGGGGCCCTACGAGCAGTACTTC CASSLGPQGPYEQYF
TRBJ1-5 TRBV5-1 NA NA TGCGCCAGCAGCTTTTCCGGGGGTAGCAATCAGCCCCAGCATTTT CASSFSGGSNQPQHF
TRBJ1-3 TRBV7-9 NA NA TGTGCCAGCAGCTTGGACACCTTCTATGGAAACACCATATATTTT CASSLDTFYGNTIYF
TRBJ1-5 TRBV30 NA once TGTGCCTGGACCAAACAGGGTTTTAATCAGCCCCAGCATTTT CAWTKQGFNQPQHF
TRBJ2-3 TRBV14 TRBD2 many TGTGCCAGCAGCCAGGCACTAGCGGGCCTCGCAGATACGCAGTATTTT CASSQALAGLADTQYF
TRBJ1-2 TRBV7-9 NA NA TGTGCCAGCAGCTTAGACAGCGGCTATGGCTACACCTTC CASSLDSGYGYTF
TRBJ2-7 TRBV6-5 TRBD1 NA TGTGCCAGCAGGAGCGGGACAGGGGCCTCCTACGAGCAGTACTTC CASRSGTGASYEQYF
TRBJ2-2 TRBV5-5 TRBD2 NA TGTGCCAGCAGCTACCTAGCGGCCACTGGGGGGGCCGGGGAGCTGTTTTTT CASSYLAATGGAGELFF
TRBJ1-2 TRBV7-2 TRBD1 NA TGTGCCAGCAGCTTAGGACTCAGGGGGGACTATGGCTACACCTTC CASSLGLRGDYGYTF
TRBJ2-1 TRBV4-1 TRBD2 once TGCGCCAGCAGCCGAGGCCCGAGGGAGGGCCTTAGTAATGAGCAGTTCTTC CASSRGPREGLSNEQFF
TRBJ2-5 TRBV5-4 TRBD2 NA TGTGCCAGCAGCTTGGCCGGGGGGGCGCGGGAGACCCAGTACTTC CASSLAGGARETQYF
TRBJ1-5 TRBV7-2 NA NA TGTGCCAGCAGCCCCCCTTATCAGCCCCAGCATTTT CASSPPYQPQHF
TRBJ1-5 TRBV19 TRBD1 few TGTGCCAGTAGTAAAGGGACAGGGTGGCAGCCCCAGCATTTT CASSKGTGWQPQHF
TRBJ2-2 TRBV7-9 NA NA TGTGCCAGCAGCAACTACCGGCGGGGAACCGGGGAGCTGTTTTTT CASSNYRRGTGELFF
TRBJ2-2 TRBV11-3 TRBD2 NA TGTGCCAGCAGCTTAGGCGGGAGGGAGACCGGGGAGCTGTTTTTT CASSLGGRETGELFF
TRBJ2-1 TRBV4-2 NA NA TGTGCCAGCAGCCAAGATACACATGAGCAGTTCTTC CASSQDTHEQFF
TRBJ1-2 TRBV5-1 NA NA TGCGCCAGCAGCTCTACAGGGATGGATGGCTACACCTTC CASSSTGMDGYTF
TRBJ2-3 TRBV7-2 NA NA TGTGCCAGCAGCTTAATTGGAGGAGGAGCTAGCACAGATACGCAGTATTTT CASSLIGGGASTDTQYF
TRBJ1-1 TRBV4-2 NA NA TGTGCCAGCAGCCAAGAGGGCTTCTCCGGGGGGGACACTGAAGCTTTCTTT CASSQEGFSGGDTEAFF
TRBJ1-3 TRBV5-1 NA NA TGCGCCAGCAGCCCTAAGCCTACGGGGGAGAACTCTGGAAACACCATATATTTT CASSPKPTGENSGNTIYF
TRBJ2-5 TRBV6-5 TRBD2 NA TGTGCCAGCAGTTCTAGCGGGAGGGCCTCCGGGACCCAGTACTTC CASSSSGRASGTQYF
TRBJ2-5 TRBV6-2/TRBV6-3 TRBD2 few TGTGCCAGCAGCTTACTAGCGGGAGGGCGCGAGACCCAGTACTTC CASSLLAGGRETQYF
TRBJ2-3 TRBV28 TRBD1 few TGTGCCAGCAGTCCCGACAGGGGGCAAACAGATACGCAGTATTTT CASSPDRGQTDTQYF
TRBJ2-7 TRBV28 TRBD1 few TGTGCCAGCAGTTTCCCTGGGACAGCCCCTGTCCACGAGCAGTACTTC CASSFPGTAPVHEQYF
TRBJ2-4 TRBV4-2 TRBD2 few TGTGCCAGCAGCCCGCGGGAGAGGGGCAAAAACATTCAGTACTTC CASSPRERGKNIQYF
TRBJ2-1 TRBV10-3 TRBD2 few TGTGCCAGCGCCCGATCTAGCGGCTCCTACAATGAGCAGTTCTTC CASARSSGSYNEQFF
TRBJ2-3 TRBV24-1 TRBD2 once TGTGCCACCAGTGACCCCGGCTTTAGCGGGAAAGGGGTTAGCACAGATACGCAGTATTTT CATSDPGFSGKGVSTDTQYF
TRBJ1-2 TRBV10-3 NA once TGTGCCATCAGTGAACAGGGCTATGGCTACACCTTC CAISEQGYGYTF
TRBJ2-3 TRBV7-7 NA NA TGTGCTAGCAGCCCCGGGTCCTCAGATACGCAGTATTTT CASSPGSSDTQYF
TRBJ2-1 TRBV25-1 TRBD1 NA TGTGCCAGCAGTGACCTTGACAGGGTAGCCTACAATGAGCAGTTCTTC CASSDLDRVAYNEQFF
TRBJ2-1 TRBV3-1/TRBV3-2 NA NA TGTGCCAGCAGCCAAGCTGAAGCCTCTAGGGAGCAGTTCTTC CASSQAEASREQFF
TRBJ1-2 TRBV5-6 NA NA TGTGCCAGCAGCTTAGGTGGCGGCTATGGCTACACCTTC CASSLGGGYGYTF